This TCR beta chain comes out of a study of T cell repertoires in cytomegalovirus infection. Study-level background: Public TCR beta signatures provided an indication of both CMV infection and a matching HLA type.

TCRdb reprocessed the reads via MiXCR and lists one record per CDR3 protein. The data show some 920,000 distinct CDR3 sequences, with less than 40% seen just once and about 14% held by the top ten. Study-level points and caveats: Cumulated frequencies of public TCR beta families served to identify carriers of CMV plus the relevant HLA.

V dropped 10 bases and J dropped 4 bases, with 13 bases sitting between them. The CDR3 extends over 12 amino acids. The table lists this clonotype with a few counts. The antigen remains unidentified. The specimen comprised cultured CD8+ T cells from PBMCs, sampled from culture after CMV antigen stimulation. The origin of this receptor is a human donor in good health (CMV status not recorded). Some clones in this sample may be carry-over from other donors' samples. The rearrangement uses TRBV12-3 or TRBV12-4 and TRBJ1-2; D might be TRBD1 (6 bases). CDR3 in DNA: TGTGCCACTTCAGGACAGTCCTATGGCTACACCTTC. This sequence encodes CATSGQSYGYTF.